The clone carrying this TCR beta chain showed up just once. The record originates from a study of blood T cell repertoires in COVID-19. Sequencing used immunoSEQ multiplex PCR; TCRdb keeps in-frame clones, though not all of them. The table has about 86,000 clones, around four fifths seen once. There are 17 residues in the CDR3. CDR1 and CDR2 (germline): LGHNA, YNFKEQ. V was clipped by 1 base and J by 6 bases; unmatched bases: 9. Material: peripheral blood. This chain joins TRBV4-2 and TRBJ2-1; 10 nucleotides match TRBD1. The origin of this receptor is a man aged 45-65 years with acute or convalescent COVID-19. The CDR3 is CASSQVTRTGGGNEQFF. CDR3 DNA: TGTGCCAGCAGCCAAGTCACCAGGACAGGGGGTGGCAATGAGCAGTTCTTC.